Below are 26 T cell receptor beta chains sequenced from a single sample in a study of technical replicates of blood from several donors. Libraries were prepared by immunoSEQ multiplex PCR; TCRdb keeps only in-frame clonotypes and omits some of them. This sample has 55,000 to 75,000 clones, with about 91% found just once. The source material was PBMCs. These receptor sequences come from a human donor in good health. Some clones in this sample may be carry-over from other donors' samples.

The rearrangement links TRBV7-6 to TRBJ2-1, with D perhaps TRBD2 (6 bases). From germline, CDR1 is SGHVS and CDR2 FNYEAQ. This CDR3 has 14 residues. V dropped 1 base and J dropped 7 bases, with 11 bases sitting between them. The CDR3 DNA reads as TGTGCCAGCAGCTTAGGCCGACTAGTGAATGAGCAGTTCTTC. Encoded protein: CASSLGRLVNEQFF.

V is TRBV23-1 and J is TRBJ1-1, with TRBD1 matching 8 bases. TRBV23-1 is sorted into the ORF group, with uncertain function. The CDR3 has 17 residues. V gave up 2 bases and J gave up 1 base; unmatched junction bases: 9. CDR3 bases: TGCGCCAGCAGTCAACTTTTCCAGGGGGCTAAGAACACTGAAGCTTTCTTT. This sequence encodes CASSQLFQGAKNTEAFF.

CDR3 protein: CTSSHDHPPSGSGGGSEQYF. The DNA of the CDR3 is TGCACCAGCAGCCACGACCACCCGCCTAGCGGGAGTGGGGGAGGTTCCGAGCAGTACTTC. This chain links TRBV1 with TRBJ2-7; the table calls TRBD2, which could not be checked here. TRBV1 is a pseudogene segment. The CDR3 has 20 residues.

The CDR3 DNA sequence: TGTGCCAGCAGGGACTCGATGCATGGCCAGCCCCAGCATTTT. This sequence encodes CASRDSMHGQPQHF. The rearrangement links TRBV6-1 to TRBJ1-5; D unclear. Per the germline V gene, CDR1 is MNHNS and CDR2 is SASEGT. This CDR3 is 14 amino acids long. V lost 6 bases, J lost 7 bases, and 16 bases lay in between.

The chain combines TRBV25-1 with TRBJ2-5, with TRBD2 matching 9 bases. Germline V gene lookup returns CDR1 MGHDK and CDR2 SYGVNS. The J segment lost 5 bases and the V segment lost 8 bases, leaving 6 bases of the junction unmatched. The length of the CDR3 is 13 residues. The CDR3 is CASAPAGGETQYF. The CDR3 nucleotides are TGTGCCAGCGCCCCCGCGGGAGGGGAGACCCAGTACTTC.

The genes are TRBV30 and TRBJ2-3, with TRBD2 matching 9 bases. The germline CDR1 and CDR2 sequences are GTSNPN and SVGIG (reference sequence). This CDR3 spans 16 amino acids. The V and J ends lost 3 bases and 5 bases, in that order; junction bases with no gene match: 12. CDR3 in DNA: TGTGCCTGGAGGGATAATAGCGGGAGATTGGGAGATACGCAGTATTTT. Residues: CAWRDNSGRLGDTQYF.

The V and J genes are TRBV12-5 and TRBJ2-7; D is undetermined. V was cut by 1 base and J by 6 bases, with 10 bases left in between. The length of the CDR3 is 13 residues. Germline CDR1 is LGHNT and CDR2 is FRNRAP. In DNA form, the CDR3 reads TGTGCTAGTGGTTTGGCTACCTTCGGCGAGCAGTACTTC. The encoded protein is CASGLATFGEQYF.

The rearrangement uses TRBV4-1 and TRBJ1-5; D not resolved. Germline V gene sequence: CDR1 MGHRA, CDR2 YSYEKL. The CDR3 consists of 13 residues. Between the trimmed V and J ends, which lost 5 bases and 5 bases, there was a span of 10 bases. CDR3 residues: CASSTFSHQPQHF. The DNA for the CDR3 is TGCGCCAGCAGCACGTTCAGTCATCAGCCCCAGCATTTT.

V and J are TRBV6-5 and TRBJ1-5; 9 bases agree with TRBD1. Unmatched junction bases numbered 11, after V lost 8 bases and J lost 9 bases. This CDR3 region has 14 residues. The V gene's germline CDR1 is MNHEY and CDR2 SVGAGI. CDR3 sequence reads: CASGKTGGSGPQHF. The CDR3 DNA is TGTGCCAGCGGTAAGACAGGGGGGAGTGGGCCCCAGCATTTT.

The chain has TRBV7-3 and TRBJ1-2; D unclear. Germline V gives CDR1 SGHTA, CDR2 FQGTGA. Trimming cost V 1 base and J 6 bases, with 9 bases left between them. CDR3 size: 13 residues. The chain's CDR3 is CASSLRNGNGYTF. The CDR3 region has the DNA TGTGCCAGCAGCTTAAGGAACGGGAATGGCTACACCTTC.

V is TRBV6-5 and J is TRBJ2-1, with unresolved D. Trimming pared 5 bases from V and 4 bases from J, leaving 9 bases between. Germline lookup yields CDR1 MNHEY and CDR2 SVGAGI. The CDR3 contains 13 residues. The CDR3 loop reads CASSPARYNEQFF. In DNA, the CDR3 is TGTGCCAGCAGTCCCGCCAGGTACAATGAGCAGTTCTTC.

This chain links TRBV5-4 with TRBJ2-5; maybe TRBD1 (5 bases). The CDR3 is 13 amino acids. Trimming left V 2 bases short and J 0 bases short, with 5 bases between. Germline assignment: CDR1 SGHNT and CDR2 YYREEE (reference sequence). The CDR3 sequence is CASSLGDQETQYF. The CDR3 DNA follows: TGTGCCAGCAGCTTAGGGGACCAAGAGACCCAGTACTTC.

The V call is TRBV5-6, the J call TRBJ2-3; 7 positions agree with TRBD2. Germline CDR1 SGHDT, CDR2 YYEEEE. The CDR3 is 14 residues long. J was trimmed by 1 base and V by 1 base; bases with no gene match: 0. For the CDR3, the DNA is TGTGCCAGCAGCTTGACTAGCGGCACAGATACGCAGTATTTT. As protein: CASSLTSGTDTQYF.

The J gene is TRBJ2-4, the V gene TRBV11-3; 13 nucleotides match TRBD2. The V segment lost 5 bases and the J segment 3 bases; nucleotides outside the gene matches: 7. CDR1 SGHNT and CDR2 YENEEA come from the germline V gene. This CDR3 is built from 17 residues. In nucleotides, the CDR3 is TGTGCCAGCAGCACACGGACTAGCGGGAGTGTCAAAAACATTCAGTACTTC. Translating it yields CASSTRTSGSVKNIQYF.

The chain carries TRBV6-1 and TRBJ1-5; 7 nucleotides line up with TRBD1. J was trimmed by 3 bases and V by 6 bases; bases with no gene match: 8. The V gene's germline CDR1 is MNHNS and CDR2 SASEGT. The CDR3 is made up of 15 amino acids. The CDR3 nucleotides are TGTGCCAGCAGCCTCAGGGGGGCAAACAATCAGCCCCAGCATTTT. Residues: CASSLRGANNQPQHF.

The J gene is TRBJ2-1, the V gene TRBV9; 10 bases fit TRBD2. This CDR3 has 16 residues. Germline V gene data show CDR1 as SGDLS and CDR2 as YYNGEE. After removal of 0 bases from V and 7 bases from J, the junction contained 7 bases not matched to a gene. The CDR3: CASSVVSGGALNEQFF. CDR3 in DNA: TGTGCCAGCAGCGTAGTAAGCGGGGGGGCGCTTAATGAGCAGTTCTTC.

The V gene is TRBV7-2, the J gene TRBJ1-1; 7 positions agree with TRBD1. The germline V gene has CDR1 SGHTA and CDR2 FQGNSA. The trim removed 5 bases at V and 3 bases at J, leaving 12 bases unmatched. The CDR3 consists of 16 residues. The CDR3 region has the DNA TGTGCCAGCAGCCCCGTTGGCAGGGGGTTCGACACTGAAGCTTTCTTT. Encoded protein: CASSPVGRGFDTEAFF. Drawing the rest from reference TRBV7-2 and TRBJ1-1, the complete variable domain is GAGVSQSPSNKVTEKGKDVELRCDPISGHTALYWYRQSLGQGLEFLIYFQGNSAPDKSGLPSDRFSAERTGGSVSTLTIQRTQQEDSAVYLCASSPVGRGFDTEAFFGQGTRLTVV.

The chain combines TRBV5-1 with TRBJ2-7; TRBD1 might be the D (5 bases). V lost 5 bases, J lost 3 bases, and 9 bases lay in between. The CDR3 contains 12 residues. Per germline, CDR1 SGHRS and CDR2 YFSETQ. This CDR3 is CASSRTGYEQYF. The CDR3 nucleotides are TGCGCCAGCAGTCGTACAGGCTACGAGCAGTACTTC.

The rearrangement uses TRBV2 and TRBJ1-6; 8 nucleotides line up with TRBD1. CDR1 and CDR2 from the germline V gene are SNHLY and FYNNEI. V lost 6 bases and J lost 14; bases outside the gene matches: 9. The CDR3 has 13 residues. The CDR3, as DNA: TGTGCCAGCAGAAGGACAGGGCCACCGACCCTCCACTTT. Translation: CASRRTGPPTLHF.

The CDR3 nucleotides read TGTGCCAGCAGTGACTACAAACCTGAGCAGTTCTTC. As protein: CASSDYKPEQFF. The V and J genes are TRBV6-5 and TRBJ2-1, with D tentatively TRBD2 (5 bases). Per germline, CDR1 MNHEY and CDR2 SVGAGI. Trimming left V 5 bases short and J 9 bases short, with 11 bases between. The CDR3 runs to 12 residues.

V is TRBV5-1 and J is TRBJ2-1; 7 bases fit TRBD1. The J segment lost 3 bases and the V segment lost 0 bases, leaving 6 bases of the junction unmatched. The CDR3 runs 16 residues. In germline, CDR1 is SGHRS, CDR2 YFSETQ. The CDR3 here is CASSLGQGTLYNEQFF. The CDR3 bases are TGCGCCAGCAGCTTGGGACAGGGAACCCTCTACAATGAGCAGTTCTTC.

The chain has TRBV11-2 and TRBJ2-1; perhaps TRBD2 as D (5 bases). With 5 bases removed from V and 6 bases from J, the gap between germline ends came to 8 bases. The CDR3 sequence is 12 residues long. Germline V CDR1 and CDR2: SGHAT, FQNNGV. Written as DNA, the CDR3 is TGTGCCAGCAGCGGAGGCCCCAATGAGCAGTTCTTC. Translation gives CASSGGPNEQFF.

The rearrangement uses TRBV19 and TRBJ1-2, with a weak D call TRBD1 (5 bases). This CDR3 spans 14 amino acids. Trimming shortened V by 6 bases and J by 3 bases, and 14 bases separated the two germline ends. Looked up from germline, CDR1 is LNHDA and CDR2 is SQIVND (reference sequence). The CDR3 nucleotides read TGTGCCAGTAGCCTCGGGCCGGGGGACTATGGCTACACCTTC. It yields the protein CASSLGPGDYGYTF. Together with reference TRBV19 and TRBJ1-2, the CDR3 gives the full variable domain: DGGITQSPKYLFRKEGQNVTLSCEQNLNHDAMYWYRQDPGQGLRLIYYSQIVNDFQKGDIAEGYSVSREKKESFPLTVTSAQKNPTAFYLCASSLGPGDYGYTFGSGTRLTVV.

The chain joins TRBV2 to TRBJ2-2; weak D call: TRBD1 (6 bases). Germline V CDR1 and CDR2: SNHLY, FYNNEI. Trimming removed 6 bases from V and 1 base from J, with 9 bases in between. This CDR3 is built from 14 residues. CDR3 sequence reads: CASRDSLNTGELFF. The CDR3, as DNA: TGTGCCAGCAGGGACAGTTTGAACACCGGGGAGCTGTTTTTT.

This sequence joins TRBV6-5 and TRBJ2-7, with 9 bases lining up with TRBD1. This CDR3 comprises 15 residues. Germline CDR1 MNHEY, CDR2 SVGAGI. V gave up 7 bases and J gave up 4 bases; unmatched junction bases: 11. The CDR3: CASKSAGTGWYEQYF. The CDR3 nucleotides read TGTGCCAGCAAATCAGCCGGGACAGGGTGGTACGAGCAGTACTTC.

The V and J genes are TRBV5-1 and TRBJ2-7, with a weak D call TRBD1 (5 bases). Germline-derived CDR1 and CDR2 are SGHRS and YFSETQ. The length of the CDR3 is 12 residues. V lost 3 bases and J lost 6, with 10 bases in between. The CDR3 is CASSYQGGEQYF. DNA for the CDR3: TGCGCCAGCAGCTACCAGGGCGGCGAGCAGTACTTC.